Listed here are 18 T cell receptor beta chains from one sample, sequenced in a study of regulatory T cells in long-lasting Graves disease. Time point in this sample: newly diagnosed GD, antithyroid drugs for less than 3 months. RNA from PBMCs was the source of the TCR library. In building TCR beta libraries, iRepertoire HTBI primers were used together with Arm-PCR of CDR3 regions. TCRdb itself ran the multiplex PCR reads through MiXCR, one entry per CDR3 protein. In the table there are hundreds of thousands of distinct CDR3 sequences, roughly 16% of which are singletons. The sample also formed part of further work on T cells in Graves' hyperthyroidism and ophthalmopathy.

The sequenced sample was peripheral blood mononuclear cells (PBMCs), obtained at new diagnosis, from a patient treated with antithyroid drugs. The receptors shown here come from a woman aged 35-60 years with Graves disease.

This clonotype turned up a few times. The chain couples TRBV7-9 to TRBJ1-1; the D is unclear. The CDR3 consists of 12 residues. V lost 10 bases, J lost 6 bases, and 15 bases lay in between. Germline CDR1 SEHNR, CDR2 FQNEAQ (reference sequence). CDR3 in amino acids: CAITSRVPEAFF. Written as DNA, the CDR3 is TGTGCCATCACTTCACGGGTCCCTGAAGCTTTCTTT. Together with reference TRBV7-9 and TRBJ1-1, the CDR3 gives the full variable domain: DTGVSQNPRHKITKRGQNVTFRCDPISEHNRLYWYRQTLGQGPEFLTYFQNEAQLEKSRLLSDRFSAERPKGSFSTLEIQRTEQGDSAMYLCAITSRVPEAFFGQGTRLTVV.

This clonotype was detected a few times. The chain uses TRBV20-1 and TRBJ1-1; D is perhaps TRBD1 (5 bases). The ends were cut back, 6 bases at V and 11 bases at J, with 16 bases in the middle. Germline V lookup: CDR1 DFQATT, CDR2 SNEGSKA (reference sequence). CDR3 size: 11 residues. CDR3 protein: CSAWGGVGAFF. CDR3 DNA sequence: TGCAGTGCCTGGGGGGGGGTTGGGGCTTTCTTT.

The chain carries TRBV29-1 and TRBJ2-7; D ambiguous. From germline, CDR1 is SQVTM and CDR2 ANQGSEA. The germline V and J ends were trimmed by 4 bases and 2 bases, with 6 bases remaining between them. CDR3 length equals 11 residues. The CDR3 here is CSVVGPYEQYF. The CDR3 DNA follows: TGCAGCGTTGTAGGACCCTACGAGCAGTACTTC.

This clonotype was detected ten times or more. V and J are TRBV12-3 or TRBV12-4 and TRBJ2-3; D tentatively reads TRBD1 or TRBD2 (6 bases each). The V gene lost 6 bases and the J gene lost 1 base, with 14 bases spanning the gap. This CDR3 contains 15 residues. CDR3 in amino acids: CASSSTGARTDTQYF. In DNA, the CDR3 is TGTGCCAGCAGCTCTACGGGGGCTCGCACAGATACGCAGTATTTT.

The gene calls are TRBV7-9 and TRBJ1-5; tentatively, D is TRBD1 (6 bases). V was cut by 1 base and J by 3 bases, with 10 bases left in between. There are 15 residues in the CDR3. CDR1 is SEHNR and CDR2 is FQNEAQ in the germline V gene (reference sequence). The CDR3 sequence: CASSLGTADNQPQHF. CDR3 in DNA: TGTGCCAGCAGCTTAGGGACAGCCGACAATCAGCCCCAGCATTTT. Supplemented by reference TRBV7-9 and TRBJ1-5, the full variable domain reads DTGVSQNPRHKITKRGQNVTFRCDPISEHNRLYWYRQTLGQGPEFLTYFQNEAQLEKSRLLSDRFSAERPKGSFSTLEIQRTEQGDSAMYLCASSLGTADNQPQHFGDGTRLSIL.

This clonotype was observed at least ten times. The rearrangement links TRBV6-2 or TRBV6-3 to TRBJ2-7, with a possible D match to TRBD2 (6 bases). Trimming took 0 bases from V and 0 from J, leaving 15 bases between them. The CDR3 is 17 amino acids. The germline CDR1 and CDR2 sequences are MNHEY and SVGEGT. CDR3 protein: CASSYSSGGAISYEQYF. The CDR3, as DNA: TGTGCCAGCAGTTACTCTTCCGGCGGGGCTATCTCCTACGAGCAGTACTTC.

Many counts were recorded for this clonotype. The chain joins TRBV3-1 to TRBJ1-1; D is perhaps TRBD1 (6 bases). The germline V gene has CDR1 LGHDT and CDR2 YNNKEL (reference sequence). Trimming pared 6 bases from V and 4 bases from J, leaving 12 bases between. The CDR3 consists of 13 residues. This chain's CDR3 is CASRQGRATEAFF. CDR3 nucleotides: TGTGCCAGCAGACAGGGACGGGCCACTGAAGCTTTCTTT.

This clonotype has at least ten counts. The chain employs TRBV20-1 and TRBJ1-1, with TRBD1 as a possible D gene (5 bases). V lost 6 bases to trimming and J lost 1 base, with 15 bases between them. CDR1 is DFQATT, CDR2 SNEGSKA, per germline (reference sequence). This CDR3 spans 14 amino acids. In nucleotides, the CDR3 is TGCAGTGCCCTACTGGCGGGGCCGAACACTGAAGCTTTCTTT. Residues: CSALLAGPNTEAFF.

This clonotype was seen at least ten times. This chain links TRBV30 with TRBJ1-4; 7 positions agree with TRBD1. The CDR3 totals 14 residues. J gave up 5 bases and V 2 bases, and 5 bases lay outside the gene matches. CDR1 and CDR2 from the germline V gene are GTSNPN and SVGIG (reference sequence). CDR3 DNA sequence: TGTGCCTGGAGTACAGGGGCATTAAATGAAAAACTGTTTTTT. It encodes CAWSTGALNEKLFF.

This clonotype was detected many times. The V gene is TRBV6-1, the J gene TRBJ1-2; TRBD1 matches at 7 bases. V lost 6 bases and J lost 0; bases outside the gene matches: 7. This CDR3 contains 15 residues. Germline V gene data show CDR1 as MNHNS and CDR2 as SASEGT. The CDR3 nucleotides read TGTGCCAGCAGGGACCACAGGGGATCTAACTATGGCTACACCTTC. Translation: CASRDHRGSNYGYTF.

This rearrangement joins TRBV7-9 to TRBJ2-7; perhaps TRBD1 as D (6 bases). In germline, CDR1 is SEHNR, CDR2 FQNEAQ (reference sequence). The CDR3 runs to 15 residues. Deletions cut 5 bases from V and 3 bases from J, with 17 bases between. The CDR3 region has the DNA TGTGCCAGCAGCGTTACGGCAGGGGAAGGCTACGAGCAGTACTTC. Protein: CASSVTAGEGYEQYF.

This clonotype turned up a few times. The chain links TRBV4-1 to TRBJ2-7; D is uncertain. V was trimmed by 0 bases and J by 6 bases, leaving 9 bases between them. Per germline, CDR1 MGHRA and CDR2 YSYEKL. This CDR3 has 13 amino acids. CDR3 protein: CASSQDGPGEQYF. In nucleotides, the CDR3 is TGCGCCAGCAGCCAAGATGGTCCGGGCGAGCAGTACTTC.

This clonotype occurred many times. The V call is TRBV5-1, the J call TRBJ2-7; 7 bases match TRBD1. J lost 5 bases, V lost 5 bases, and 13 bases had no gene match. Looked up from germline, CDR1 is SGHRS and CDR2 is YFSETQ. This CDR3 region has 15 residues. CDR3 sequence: CASRLRQGLGNEQYF. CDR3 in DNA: TGCGCCAGCAGACTCCGACAGGGATTAGGAAACGAGCAGTACTTC.

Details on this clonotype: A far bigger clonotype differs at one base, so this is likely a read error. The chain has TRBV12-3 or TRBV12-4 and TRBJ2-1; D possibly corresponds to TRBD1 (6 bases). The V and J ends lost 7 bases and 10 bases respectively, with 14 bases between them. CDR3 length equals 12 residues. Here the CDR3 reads CASTRGKHEQFF. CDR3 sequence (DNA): TGTGCCAGCACAAGGGGGAAGCACGAGCAGTTCTTC.

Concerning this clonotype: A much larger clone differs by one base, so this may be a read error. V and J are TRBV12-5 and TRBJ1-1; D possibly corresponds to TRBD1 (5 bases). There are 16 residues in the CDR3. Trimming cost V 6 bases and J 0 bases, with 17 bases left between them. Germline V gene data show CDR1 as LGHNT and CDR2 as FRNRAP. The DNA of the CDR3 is TGTGCTAGTGGGCAAGCCGCGGGACGGTTGAACACTGAAGCTTTCTTT. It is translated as CASGQAAGRLNTEAFF.

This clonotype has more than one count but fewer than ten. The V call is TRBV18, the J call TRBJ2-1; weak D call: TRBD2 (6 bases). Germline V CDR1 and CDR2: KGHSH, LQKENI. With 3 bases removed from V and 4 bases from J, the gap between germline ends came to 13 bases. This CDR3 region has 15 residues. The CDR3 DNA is TGTGCCAGCTCACCCCCCGGGACTCGATACAATGAGCAGTTCTTC. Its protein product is CASSPPGTRYNEQFF.

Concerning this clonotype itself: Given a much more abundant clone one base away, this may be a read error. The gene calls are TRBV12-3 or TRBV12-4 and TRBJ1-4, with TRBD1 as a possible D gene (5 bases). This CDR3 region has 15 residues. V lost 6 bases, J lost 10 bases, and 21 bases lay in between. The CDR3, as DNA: TGTGCCAGCAGCCGGGCACTGGAGGGGATTGGAAAACTGTTTTTT. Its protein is CASSRALEGIGKLFF.

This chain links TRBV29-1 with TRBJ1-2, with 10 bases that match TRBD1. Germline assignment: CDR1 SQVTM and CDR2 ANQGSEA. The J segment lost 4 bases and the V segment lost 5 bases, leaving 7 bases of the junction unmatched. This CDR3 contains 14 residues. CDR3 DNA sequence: TGCAGCGTTAAAGGACAGGGGGACAGCTATGGCTACACCTTC. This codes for CSVKGQGDSYGYTF.